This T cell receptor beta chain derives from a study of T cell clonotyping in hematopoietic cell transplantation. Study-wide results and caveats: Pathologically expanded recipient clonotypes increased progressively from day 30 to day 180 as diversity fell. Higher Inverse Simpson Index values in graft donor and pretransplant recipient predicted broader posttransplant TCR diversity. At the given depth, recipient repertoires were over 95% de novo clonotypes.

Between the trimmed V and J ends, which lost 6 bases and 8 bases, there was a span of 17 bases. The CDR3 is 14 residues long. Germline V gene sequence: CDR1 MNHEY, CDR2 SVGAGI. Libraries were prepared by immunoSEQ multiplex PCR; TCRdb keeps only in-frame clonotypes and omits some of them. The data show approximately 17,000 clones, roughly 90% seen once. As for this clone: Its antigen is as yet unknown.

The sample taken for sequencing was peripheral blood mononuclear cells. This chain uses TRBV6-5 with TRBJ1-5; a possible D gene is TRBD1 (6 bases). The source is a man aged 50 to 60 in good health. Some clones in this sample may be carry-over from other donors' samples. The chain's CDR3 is CASRESGGDKPQHF. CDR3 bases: TGTGCCAGCAGAGAAAGCGGAGGGGACAAGCCCCAGCATTTT.